This T cell receptor beta chain was captured in a study of T cell responses to AZD1222 COVID-19 vaccine. Study observations and caveats: The breadth and depth of Spike-specific TCRs increased once two AZD1222 doses had been given. The donor cohort was predominantly white British with a female majority, and clonal diversity may have been underestimated. At study baseline, merely five or six AZD1222 recipients were seropositive.

Generated by immunoSEQ multiplex PCR, the TCRdb table keeps only in-frame clones and is missing some. Of 150,000 to 200,000 clones in the sample, over 80% were seen once. CDR3 length: 9 amino acids. Trimming left V 4 bases short and J 5 bases short, with 0 bases between. The V gene's germline CDR1 is SGHAT and CDR2 FQNNGV. To note about this clone: Its antigen remains unidentified.

This chain joins TRBV11-2 and TRBJ2-7; D call uncertain. This specimen consisted of peripheral blood, obtained on day 0 of MenACWY control vaccination. The source of this sequence is an adult in good health. The CDR3 reads CASSYEQYF. CDR3 DNA sequence: TGTGCCAGCAGCTACGAGCAGTACTTC.